These 16 T cell receptor beta chains were sequenced from one sample in a study of neurological immune-mediated disorders. One entry per CDR3 protein results from TCRdb running MiXCR on the 5' RACE reads. The repertoire holds roughly 16,000 distinct CDR3 sequences, with about 14% as singletons. The specimen was PBMCs. The receptor source for this set is a man in his sixties with HTLV-1-associated myelopathy (HAM/TSP).

This clonotype came up many times. CDR3 protein: CASSPTGVGYGYTF. Written as DNA, the CDR3 is TGCGCCAGCAGCCCGACAGGGGTCGGGTATGGCTACACCTTC. The V and J genes are TRBV5-1 and TRBJ1-2; the match to TRBD1 covers 8 bases. This CDR3 comprises 14 residues. The V gene end was trimmed by 4 bases and the J gene end by 5 bases; junction bases not matched to a gene: 7. The germline V gene has CDR1 SGHRS and CDR2 YFSETQ.

This clonotype occurred many times. The chain joins TRBV20-1 to TRBJ1-5; D gene ambiguous. Germline values: CDR1 DFQATT, CDR2 SNEGSKA (reference sequence). V dropped 1 base and J dropped 4 bases, with 8 bases sitting between them. This CDR3 has 13 amino acids. CDR3 sequence (DNA): TGCAGTGCTAGAGGGCACACTAATCAGCCCCAGCATTTT. Protein: CSARGHTNQPQHF.

The table lists this clonotype with many counts. The chain links TRBV20-1 to TRBJ1-5; D possibly corresponds to TRBD1 (5 bases). The CDR3 runs 13 residues. Deletions cut 5 bases from V and 7 bases from J, with 15 bases between. The V gene's germline CDR1 is DFQATT and CDR2 SNEGSKA (reference sequence). The CDR3 DNA follows: TGCAGTGCTCATCAGGGCTCGGGGCAGCCCCAGCATTTT. Protein: CSAHQGSGQPQHF.

This clonotype is medium-sized within its sample. The V and J genes are TRBV3-1 and TRBJ2-7; D gene uncertain. V lost 1 base, J lost 3 bases, and 7 bases lay in between. The V gene's germline CDR1 is LGHDT and CDR2 YNNKEL (reference sequence). This CDR3 has 13 amino acids. This chain's CDR3 is CASSQGGYYEQYF. The CDR3 DNA reads TGTGCCAGCAGCCAAGGAGGCTACTACGAGCAGTACTTC.

This clonotype has ten or more counts. The chain is built from TRBV3-1 and TRBJ2-5; 7 nucleotides line up with TRBD2. This CDR3 comprises 14 residues. Germline V gives CDR1 LGHDT, CDR2 YNNKEL (reference sequence). V trimming: 2 bases; J trimming: 6 bases; junction bases outside the gene matches: 6. DNA for the CDR3: TGTGCCAGCAGCCAATTTCTAGCGGCACAGACCCAGTACTTC. It yields the protein CASSQFLAAQTQYF.

This clonotype was detected many times. The rearrangement uses TRBV20-1 and TRBJ2-3, with D unresolved. Trimming stripped 0 bases from V and 2 bases from J, with 6 bases between. The CDR3 consists of 13 residues. Germline CDR1 DFQATT, CDR2 SNEGSKA (reference sequence). CDR3 coding DNA: TGCAGTGCTAGAGATGTCCCCACAGATACGCAGTATTTT. The encoded protein is CSARDVPTDTQYF.

This clonotype is labeled as medium-sized. The chain carries TRBV20-1 and TRBJ2-3; no definite D call. V lost 7 bases, J lost 1 base, and 12 bases lay in between. Per germline, CDR1 DFQATT and CDR2 SNEGSKA (reference sequence). There are 13 residues in the CDR3. The CDR3 protein is CSVPGVGTDTQYF. Written as DNA, the CDR3 is TGCAGTGTTCCTGGGGTGGGCACAGATACGCAGTATTTT.

This clonotype showed up just once. V and J are TRBV7-2 and TRBJ1-5; tentatively, D is TRBD1 (5 bases). There are 14 residues in the CDR3. The V gene's germline CDR1 is SGHTA and CDR2 FQGNSA. The V end lost 8 bases, the J end lost 5 bases, and 16 bases lay between the germline ends. CDR3 amino acids: CASATQGGDQPQHF. The CDR3 DNA reads as TGTGCCAGCGCCACCCAGGGCGGGGATCAGCCCCAGCATTTT.

This clonotype has ten or more counts. This chain joins TRBV7-3 and TRBJ2-5, with D maybe TRBD2 (7 bases). The CDR3 is 14 amino acids. Trimming took off 2 bases at V and 5 bases at J, with 12 bases between the two ends. Germline CDR1 and CDR2: SGHTA and FQGTGA. Here the CDR3 DNA reads TGTGCCAGCAGCTTAGGGGGGGCGGAGGAGACCCAGTACTTC. As protein: CASSLGGAEETQYF.

This clonotype was seen repeatedly, ten times or more. The genes are TRBV4-1 and TRBJ1-1; perhaps TRBD1 as D (6 bases). This CDR3 is 13 amino acids long. The germline V gene encodes CDR1 MGHRA and CDR2 YSYEKL. V dropped 6 bases and J dropped 7 bases, with 15 bases sitting between them. CDR3 sequence: CASSPDSPFEAFF. CDR3 nucleotide sequence: TGCGCCAGCAGTCCGGACAGCCCCTTTGAAGCTTTCTTT.

This clonotype was counted many times. The chain uses TRBV27 and TRBJ1-2, with a weak D call TRBD1 (5 bases). The length of the CDR3 is 13 residues. In germline, CDR1 is MNHEY, CDR2 SMNVEV (reference sequence). Trimming cost V 3 bases and J 5 bases, with 10 bases left between them. Here the CDR3 reads CASSFGQGYGYTF. The CDR3 coding sequence is TGTGCCAGCAGTTTCGGGCAGGGTTATGGCTACACCTTC.

The genes are TRBV5-1 and TRBJ1-3, with TRBD1 matching over 9 bases. J gave up 3 bases and V 3 bases, and 4 bases lay outside the gene matches. Germline values: CDR1 SGHRS, CDR2 YFSETQ. This CDR3 is 15 amino acids long. CDR3 sequence reads: CASSSTGGIGNTIYF. The CDR3 DNA reads TGCGCCAGCAGCTCAACAGGGGGCATTGGAAACACCATATATTTT. Variable domain in full (rest from reference TRBV5-1 and TRBJ1-3): KAGVTQTPRYLIKTRGQQVTLSCSPISGHRSVSWYQQTPGQGLQFLFEYFSETQRNKGNFPGRFSGRQFSNSRSEMNVSTLELGDSALYLCASSSTGGIGNTIYFGEGSWLTVV.

This clonotype was seen repeatedly, ten times or more. The rearrangement links TRBV3-1 to TRBJ2-1; tentative D call: TRBD1 (7 bases). CDR3 size: 15 residues. Germline assignment: CDR1 LGHDT and CDR2 YNNKEL (reference sequence). With 3 bases removed from V and 8 bases from J, the gap between germline ends came to 17 bases. The CDR3 nucleotides read TGTGCCAGCAGCCACAATCGACAGGGAGGACATGAGCAGTTCTTC. This encodes CASSHNRQGGHEQFF.

Judged by abundance, this clonotype is medium-sized. This sequence joins TRBV10-2 and TRBJ1-2; possibly TRBD1 for D (5 bases). V was shortened by 2 bases and J by 3 bases, with 7 bases between the two germline ends. Germline-derived CDR1 and CDR2 are WSHSY and SAAADI. This CDR3 comprises 13 residues. CDR3 nucleotides: TGCGCCAGCAGTGAGGACAGAGACTATGGCTACACCTTC. It encodes CASSEDRDYGYTF.

This clonotype has a count of ten or more. This chain's CDR3 is CAINRGPNTEAFF. The DNA of the CDR3 is TGTGCCATCAACCGGGGCCCGAACACTGAAGCTTTCTTT. The chain employs TRBV7-2 and TRBJ1-1, with a weak D call TRBD1 (5 bases). This CDR3 is 13 amino acids long. Per germline, CDR1 SGHTA and CDR2 FQGNSA. V was pared by 10 bases and J by 1 base, with 13 bases between.

J is TRBJ2-2 and V is TRBV6-1; D might be TRBD2 (6 bases). Germline V gives CDR1 MNHNS, CDR2 SASEGT. Trimming took 5 bases from V and 0 from J, leaving 13 bases between them. This CDR3 is built from 16 residues. The CDR3 sequence: CASSPRGRANTGELFF. The CDR3 DNA sequence: TGTGCCAGCAGTCCCCGGGGGAGAGCGAACACCGGGGAGCTGTTTTTT.